The 10 T cell receptor beta chains given below trace back to one sample, sequenced in a study of cytotoxic CD8 clonotypes in ibrutinib-treated CLL. Profiled with immunoSEQ multiplex PCR; TCRdb holds only in-frame clones, not every one. This table holds hundreds of thousands of clones, roughly three quarters found once. The specimen comprised PBMCs, sampled after 12 months of ibrutinib treatment. The receptors here all came from a human donor with chronic lymphocytic leukemia.

CDR3 region: CASSSALGGPYNEQFF. The CDR3 bases are TGTGCCAGCAGTTCCGCACTGGGAGGGCCCTACAATGAGCAGTTCTTC. The chain joins TRBV6-5 to TRBJ2-1; 7 nucleotides align to TRBD2. There are 16 residues in the CDR3. V lost 4 bases and J lost 2; bases outside the gene matches: 8. From germline, CDR1 is MNHEY and CDR2 SVGAGI.

The rearrangement links TRBV6-5 to TRBJ1-1, with a tentative D call TRBD1 (5 bases). The CDR3 is made up of 13 amino acids. The V gene lost 7 bases and the J gene lost 1 base, with 10 bases spanning the gap. CDR1 is MNHEY and CDR2 is SVGAGI in the germline V gene. The CDR3 DNA reads TGTGCCAGCAAGGCCAGGGCGAACACTGAAGCTTTCTTT. Its translation is CASKARANTEAFF.

The chain joins TRBV14 to TRBJ2-7; D is unresolved. This CDR3 is built from 14 residues. Trimming shortened V by 2 bases and J by 6 bases, and 14 bases separated the two germline ends. Germline lookup yields CDR1 SGHDN and CDR2 FVKESK. CDR3: CASSQWQIPFEQYF. CDR3 in DNA: TGTGCCAGCAGCCAATGGCAAATACCCTTCGAGCAGTACTTC.

The chain links TRBV11-2 to TRBJ2-7; D uncertain. The germline gives CDR1 SGHAT, CDR2 FQNNGV. V was pared by 8 bases and J by 1 base, with 6 bases between. The CDR3 spans 11 residues. The CDR3 sequence: CASVHSYEQYF. The CDR3 DNA reads TGTGCCAGCGTCCATTCCTACGAGCAGTACTTC.

J is TRBJ2-5 and V is TRBV20-1; D unclear. Trimming stripped 3 bases from V and 1 base from J, with 3 bases between. This CDR3 has 11 amino acids. Germline assignment: CDR1 DFQATT and CDR2 SNEGSKA (reference sequence). The CDR3 DNA sequence: TGCAGTGCTAGTGTCCAAGAGACCCAGTACTTC. Encoded protein: CSASVQETQYF.

This chain links TRBV6-1 with TRBJ2-2; no definite D call. CDR1 and CDR2 from the germline V gene are MNHNS and SASEGT. This CDR3 spans 16 amino acids. V lost 2 bases to trimming and J lost 3 bases, with 13 bases between them. This CDR3 reads CASSESSGSYTGELFF. Here the CDR3 DNA reads TGTGCCAGCAGTGAATCGTCTGGATCATACACCGGGGAGCTGTTTTTT.

This chain links TRBV27 with TRBJ2-7; maybe TRBD1 (6 bases). The V gene lost 3 bases and the J gene lost 5 bases, with 14 bases spanning the gap. This CDR3 spans 14 amino acids. Looked up from germline, CDR1 is MNHEY and CDR2 is SMNVEV (reference sequence). CDR3 sequence reads: CASSLIRGGHEQYF. The DNA of the CDR3 is TGTGCCAGCAGTTTGATCAGGGGCGGCCACGAGCAGTACTTC.

To note about this clone: The same CDR3 arises from other DNA sequences in this sample as well. The chain links TRBV9 to TRBJ1-3; 12 nucleotides line up with TRBD1. The CDR3 contains 17 residues. V shed 2 bases and J 3 bases; nucleotides not matched to a gene: 6. The V gene's germline CDR1 is SGDLS and CDR2 YYNGEE. In DNA form, the CDR3 reads TGTGCCAGCAGCGTGGAGGGACAGGGGGCAGGTGGAAACACCATATATTTT. Its protein is CASSVEGQGAGGNTIYF. The full variable domain, with the rest looked up from reference TRBV9 and TRBJ1-3, is DSGVTQTPKHLITATGQRVTLRCSPRSGDLSVYWYQQSLDQGLQFLIQYYNGEERAKGNILERFSAQQFPDLHSELNLSSLELGDSALYFCASSVEGQGAGGNTIYFGEGSWLTVV.

This clone occurred many times. The chain couples TRBV5-4 to TRBJ1-2; 8 bases map to TRBD1. CDR1 and CDR2 from the germline V gene are SGHNT and YYREEE (reference sequence). CDR3 length: 14 amino acids. V shed 3 bases, J shed 6 bases, and the junction held 7 bases outside the gene matches. Here the CDR3 reads CASSSLTGVDGYTF. The DNA of the CDR3 is TGTGCCAGCAGCTCCCTGACAGGGGTAGATGGCTACACCTTC.

The chain is built from TRBV25-1 and TRBJ2-7, with TRBD1 matching 8 bases. The germline CDR1 and CDR2 sequences are MGHDK and SYGVNS. The CDR3 runs to 18 residues. J lost 6 bases, V lost 2 bases, and 18 bases had no gene match. CDR3 in amino acids: CASSETGVQGGIVPEQYF. As DNA, the CDR3 is TGTGCCAGCAGTGAAACGGGTGTACAGGGGGGAATTGTACCCGAGCAGTACTTC.